The 26 T cell receptor beta chains listed next were all sequenced from one sample in a study of cytomegalovirus exposure and HLA in healthy donors. A multiplex PCR was run with 60 Vbeta primers and 13 Jbeta primers. The table came from immunoSEQ multiplex PCR; TCRdb's copy has only in-frame clones and leaves some out. The sample has about 150,000 clones, around 78% seen once. The specimen was PBMCs. These receptors were taken from a woman aged 18-30 years in good health and CMV-seronegative.

There are a few counts of this clone. This rearrangement joins TRBV28 to TRBJ2-5, with 10 bases lining up with TRBD2. The CDR3 is 17 residues long. J was trimmed by 1 base and V by 4 bases; bases with no gene match: 9. From germline, CDR1 is MDHEN and CDR2 SYDVKM. This CDR3 is CASSSRRTSGVQETQYF. DNA of the CDR3: TGTGCCAGCAGTTCCAGAAGGACTAGCGGAGTCCAAGAGACCCAGTACTTC.

The J gene is TRBJ1-3, the V gene TRBV10-1; D unresolved. Trimming removed 2 bases at V and 4 bases at J, with 15 bases between. CDR1 is WNHNN and CDR2 is SYGVQD in the germline V gene (reference sequence). This CDR3 has 16 residues. Here the CDR3 reads CASSEEGGGGGNTIYF. The CDR3 nucleotides are TGCGCCAGCAGTGAGGAGGGAGGAGGCGGAGGAAACACCATATATTTT.

This clone was seen just once. The sample contains more than one DNA sequence encoding this CDR3. The chain recombines TRBV11-2 with TRBJ2-7; TRBD1 matches 7 bases. This CDR3 comprises 13 residues. Germline assignment: CDR1 SGHAT and CDR2 FQNNGV. The V and J ends lost 3 bases and 3 bases, in that order; junction bases with no gene match: 2. Written as DNA, the CDR3 is TGTGCCAGCAGCTTGGGACAGATCTACGAGCAGTACTTC. Protein: CASSLGQIYEQYF.

V and J are TRBV5-1 and TRBJ2-3; tentatively, D is TRBD2 (5 bases). Deletions cut 4 bases from V and 4 bases from J, with 19 bases between. The V gene's germline CDR1 is SGHRS and CDR2 YFSETQ. There are 16 residues in the CDR3. CDR3 protein: CASSEENISEADTQYF. The CDR3 DNA is TGCGCCAGCAGCGAGGAAAATATTAGCGAGGCAGATACGCAGTATTTT.

The rearrangement joins TRBV5-1 to TRBJ2-1, with D perhaps matching TRBD2 (6 bases). The CDR3 contains 14 residues. The V gene's germline CDR1 is SGHRS and CDR2 YFSETQ. Trimming pared 0 bases from V and 8 bases from J, leaving 12 bases between. The CDR3 loop reads CASSLVGGLDEQFF. In DNA, the CDR3 is TGCGCCAGCAGCTTGGTTGGAGGGTTGGATGAGCAGTTCTTC.

The V gene is TRBV18, the J gene TRBJ1-3; the match to TRBD1 covers 8 bases. Germline lookup yields CDR1 KGHSH and CDR2 LQKENI. The CDR3 consists of 15 residues. V lost 5 bases, J lost 2 bases, and 5 bases stayed unmatched. The CDR3 reads CASSGQGATGNTIYF. The CDR3 bases are TGTGCCAGCTCAGGACAGGGAGCAACTGGAAACACCATATATTTT.

The rearrangement links TRBV4-2 to TRBJ2-3, with D unresolved. The germline V gene encodes CDR1 LGHNA and CDR2 YNFKEQ. The CDR3 covers 14 residues. The V end was cut by 0 bases, the J end by 0 bases, with 4 bases between. The CDR3 spells CASSQDSSTDTQYF. CDR3 coding DNA: TGTGCCAGCAGCCAAGACTCTAGCACAGATACGCAGTATTTT.

This rearrangement joins TRBV15 to TRBJ1-4; 10 bases map to TRBD1. The ends lost 7 bases at V and 5 bases at J; junction bases unmatched: 4. CDR3 length equals 14 residues. Per the germline V gene, CDR1 is LNHNV and CDR2 is YYDKDF (reference sequence). This CDR3 reads CATIRDRGNEKLFF. The DNA for the CDR3 is TGTGCCACCATCCGGGACAGGGGAAATGAAAAACTGTTTTTT.

This clone was counted a few times. The V and J genes are TRBV4-3 and TRBJ1-2; D is possibly TRBD1 (5 bases). CDR3 length: 16 amino acids. V gave up 1 base and J gave up 7 bases, with 19 bases separating them. Germline CDR1 and CDR2: LGHNA and YSLEER. CDR3 in amino acids: CASSQGRTPTVAGYTF. DNA for the CDR3: TGCGCCAGCAGCCAAGGGCGGACCCCGACAGTCGCTGGCTACACCTTC.

A word on this clone: Germline is not matched at one junction end, which may reflect a read error. The V gene is TRBV4-3, the J gene TRBJ2-6; the D gene is possibly TRBD1 (5 bases). The CDR3 consists of 22 residues. Germline V gives CDR1 LGHNA, CDR2 YSLEER. The CDR3 bases are TGCGCCAGCAGCCGCGAGATAATGGTCCCCCTTGGTCTCTCCTCTGGGGCCAACGGCCTGACTTTC. Residues: CASSREIMVPLGLSSGANGLTF.

This chain links TRBV18 with TRBJ2-7; TRBD2 matches at 11 bases. V shed 3 bases, J shed 4 bases, and the junction held 2 bases outside the gene matches. In germline, CDR1 is KGHSH, CDR2 LQKENI. This CDR3 comprises 14 residues. The CDR3 DNA reads as TGTGCCAGCTCACCCACTAGCGGGAGTTACGAGCAGTACGTC. This translates into CASSPTSGSYEQYV.

This chain joins TRBV9 and TRBJ2-1; 12 bases are a match to TRBD2. The germline V gene encodes CDR1 SGDLS and CDR2 YYNGEE. The CDR3 extends over 15 amino acids. With 2 bases clipped from V and 10 bases from J, the junction kept 7 bases outside the gene matches. CDR3 residues: CASSVTSGSGYEQFF. The CDR3 coding sequence is TGTGCCAGCAGCGTGACTAGCGGGAGTGGTTACGAGCAGTTCTTC.

The genes are TRBV4-1 and TRBJ2-1; 9 nucleotides agree with TRBD1. The length of the CDR3 is 15 residues. V was pared by 1 base and J by 11 bases, with 9 bases of the junction left unmatched. Germline V lookup: CDR1 MGHRA, CDR2 YSYEKL. The CDR3 loop reads CASSQVPGQGPKQFF. DNA for the CDR3: TGCGCCAGCAGCCAAGTCCCGGGACAGGGCCCGAAGCAGTTCTTC.

The chain employs TRBV5-1 and TRBJ1-1, with a possible D match to TRBD1 (5 bases). The CDR3 length is 16 residues. Germline values: CDR1 SGHRS, CDR2 YFSETQ. V gave up 4 bases and J gave up 2 bases, with 18 bases separating them. The CDR3 sequence: CASSGDVGVGNTEAFF. In DNA, the CDR3 is TGCGCCAGCAGCGGGGATGTAGGGGTGGGCAACACTGAAGCTTTCTTT. Using reference TRBV5-1 and TRBJ1-1 for the parts outside the CDR3, the full variable domain is KAGVTQTPRYLIKTRGQQVTLSCSPISGHRSVSWYQQTPGQGLQFLFEYFSETQRNKGNFPGRFSGRQFSNSRSEMNVSTLELGDSALYLCASSGDVGVGNTEAFFGQGTRLTVV.

Only a few counts were recorded for this clone. The genes are TRBV7-9 and TRBJ2-2, with D hard to call. This CDR3 has 11 amino acids. Trimming left V 9 bases short and J 6 bases short, with 8 bases between. Germline V gene lookup returns CDR1 SEHNR and CDR2 FQNEAQ (reference sequence). This CDR3 reads CASTGSGELFF. The CDR3 DNA reads as TGTGCCAGTACCGGGTCCGGGGAGCTGTTTTTT.

The chain is built from TRBV7-8 and TRBJ1-2; no reliable D call. Deletions cut 1 base from V and 5 bases from J, with 20 bases between. The CDR3 sequence is 17 residues long. Per germline, CDR1 SGHVS and CDR2 FQNEAQ. The CDR3 is CASSLVIRSTEKYGYTF. In nucleotides, the CDR3 is TGTGCCAGCAGCTTAGTTATACGGTCCACAGAGAAATATGGCTACACCTTC.

For the CDR3, the DNA is TGTGCCAGCAGTTTACTGGACAGGGGTGAAAAACTGTTTTTT. Amino acid sequence: CASSLLDRGEKLFF. The chain links TRBV28 to TRBJ1-4, with 9 nucleotides matching TRBD1. The CDR3 totals 14 residues. The germline V gene has CDR1 MDHEN and CDR2 SYDVKM. Trimming took 2 bases from V and 7 from J; bases not matched to a gene: 2.

The rearrangement joins TRBV7-3 to TRBJ1-1; D may be TRBD1 (5 bases). The CDR3 runs to 14 residues. V dropped 5 bases and J dropped 5 bases, with 15 bases sitting between them. Germline CDR1 reads SGHTA; CDR2 reads FQGTGA. The CDR3 region has the DNA TGTGCCAGCAGCCTATGGGGTAGGGGAACTGAAGCTTTCTTT. Its protein is CASSLWGRGTEAFF.

This clone was seen more than once but under ten times. The V and J genes are TRBV28 and TRBJ2-5, with a weak D call TRBD1 (5 bases). This CDR3 is built from 12 residues. Germline V lookup: CDR1 MDHEN, CDR2 SYDVKM. Trimming removed 8 bases from V and 0 bases from J, with 7 bases in between. Here the CDR3 DNA reads TGTGCCAGCCAGGGAAACCAAGAGACCCAGTACTTC. It is translated as CASQGNQETQYF.

This chain joins TRBV7-2 and TRBJ2-7; a weak D match, TRBD2 (6 bases). The CDR3 extends over 16 amino acids. Germline CDR1 is SGHTA and CDR2 is FQGNSA. Trimming stripped 1 base from V and 4 bases from J, with 17 bases between. CDR3 nucleotide sequence: TGTGCCAGCAGCTTAGGGGCAGCGGGCGCCGTTTACGAGCAGTACGTC. Translation gives CASSLGAAGAVYEQYV.

The J gene is TRBJ2-7, the V gene TRBV15; D call uncertain. Looked up from germline, CDR1 is LNHNV and CDR2 is YYDKDF (reference sequence). This CDR3 has 12 amino acids. V lost 0 bases and J lost 6, with 6 bases in between. The CDR3 loop is CATSRDLPEQYF. CDR3 bases: TGTGCCACCAGCAGAGATCTCCCCGAGCAGTACTTC.

This clone appeared a few times. The chain employs TRBV18 and TRBJ2-7; TRBD1 matches 8 bases. The junction had 8 bases not matched to a gene; V was cut back by 4 bases and J by 6 bases. The CDR3 covers 14 residues. Germline V gene data show CDR1 as KGHSH and CDR2 as LQKENI. The CDR3 is CASSQQGAKGEQYF. CDR3 DNA: TGTGCCAGCTCACAGCAGGGGGCGAAGGGCGAGCAGTACTTC.

Only a few counts were recorded for this clone. This chain uses TRBV5-4 with TRBJ2-7; 9 bases are shared with TRBD1. The CDR3 covers 14 residues. Losses at the gene ends were 0 bases for V and 6 bases for J; bases not matched to a gene: 4. Germline lookup yields CDR1 SGHNT and CDR2 YYREEE (reference sequence). CDR3 sequence: CASSLDGTGSEQYV. DNA of the CDR3: TGTGCCAGCAGCTTGGACGGGACAGGGTCCGAGCAGTACGTC.

The gene calls are TRBV7-3 and TRBJ1-6; TRBD1 aligns across 8 bases. The CDR3 loop spans 15 amino acids. V was clipped by 4 bases and J by 10 bases; unmatched bases: 9. Germline V gene sequence: CDR1 SGHTA, CDR2 FQGTGA. CDR3 sequence: CASSSGQGSGSPLHF. CDR3 bases: TGTGCCAGCAGCTCCGGACAGGGTAGTGGATCACCCCTCCACTTT.

The V and J genes are TRBV7-8 and TRBJ2-5; D unresolved. This CDR3 spans 12 amino acids. V lost 4 bases and J lost 5, with 8 bases in between. Germline V CDR1 and CDR2: SGHVS, FQNEAQ. CDR3 in amino acids: CASSSDFETQYF. The CDR3 DNA reads as TGTGCCAGCAGCTCAGACTTTGAGACCCAGTACTTC.

The chain employs TRBV30 and TRBJ2-7; possibly TRBD1 for D (5 bases). CDR1 and CDR2 (germline): GTSNPN, SVGIG (reference sequence). This CDR3 contains 12 residues. Trimming left V 3 bases short and J 3 bases short, with 9 bases between. The CDR3 nucleotides are TGTGCCTGGAGAACAGGTAACTACGAGCAGTACGTC. As protein: CAWRTGNYEQYV.